These 19 T cell receptor beta chains were sequenced from one sample in a study of CD8+CD57+ T cells in acquired aplastic anemia. Previously, flow cytometry had revealed CD8+CD57+ cell expansion in the patients chosen for sequencing. Profiles of TCR beta VDJ and CDR3 were generated from a genomic DNA template. MiXCR, applied by TCRdb to the reads, yields one record per CDR3 protein. Among 150,000 to 200,000 distinct CDR3 sequences listed, roughly 45% were seen once. Specimen: sorted CD4+, CD8+, or CD8+CD57+ T cells (not recorded which) from PBMCs. These receptors all stem from a human donor with aplastic anemia.

The chain carries TRBV25-1 and TRBJ2-7; the D gene is possibly TRBD2 (6 bases). Germline V gives CDR1 MGHDK, CDR2 SYGVNS. The CDR3 is 14 amino acids. CDR3 in amino acids: CASMRETNTGELYV. The CDR3 bases are TGTGCCAGCATGCGGGAAACGAACACCGGGGAGCTGTACGTC.

This clonotype was picked up many times. The chain carries TRBV12-3 or TRBV12-4 and TRBJ2-6, with 11 bases lining up with TRBD2. J gave up 0 bases and V 6 bases, and 4 bases lay outside the gene matches. The CDR3 runs 17 residues. This CDR3 reads CASSLSGRASGANVLTF. The CDR3 nucleotides read TGTGCCAGCAGCCTTAGCGGGAGGGCCTCTGGGGCCAACGTCCTGACTTTC.

V usage is TRBV6-1 and J usage is TRBJ1-1; D is perhaps TRBD1 (6 bases). Between the trimmed V and J ends, which lost 6 bases and 6 bases, there was a span of 17 bases. The CDR3 loop spans 14 amino acids. Germline V lookup: CDR1 MNHNS, CDR2 SASEGT. The CDR3 DNA reads TGTGCCAGCAGACGAAGGGGGACCGGGGCTGAAGCTTTCTTT. Its protein is CASRRRGTGAEAFF.

At least ten counts were recorded for this clonotype. J is TRBJ1-5 and V is TRBV20-1, with 7 bases identical to TRBD1. The CDR3 runs to 14 residues. Trimming cost V 3 bases and J 6 bases; bases outside gene matches: 8. CDR1 and CDR2 (germline): DFQATT, SNEGSKA (reference sequence). DNA for the CDR3: TGCAGTGCTAGGCAAACAGGGGATGGTCAGCCCCAGCATTTT. Protein sequence: CSARQTGDGQPQHF.

There are a few counts of this clonotype. The chain carries TRBV18 and TRBJ1-6, with a tentative D call TRBD1 (6 bases). Trimming shortened V by 4 bases and J by 10 bases, and 23 bases separated the two germline ends. The CDR3 length is 17 residues. Germline V gene sequence: CDR1 KGHSH, CDR2 LQKENI. The CDR3 region is CASSHASLTGVMSPLHF. The CDR3 DNA reads as TGTGCCAGCTCACACGCATCACTGACAGGCGTGATGTCACCCCTCCACTTT.

This rearrangement joins TRBV24-1 to TRBJ1-1; D remains ambiguous. The CDR3 extends over 13 amino acids. Germline values: CDR1 KGHDR, CDR2 SFDVKD. The V and J ends lost 6 bases and 2 bases respectively, with 9 bases between them. CDR3 loop: CATSLNGNTEAFF. CDR3 sequence (DNA): TGTGCCACCAGTCTCAATGGAAACACTGAAGCTTTCTTT.

The chain links TRBV4-2 to TRBJ2-2; a weak D match, TRBD2 (6 bases). Looked up from germline, CDR1 is LGHNA and CDR2 is YNFKEQ. The CDR3 spans 17 residues. Trimming cost V 0 bases and J 2 bases, with 13 bases left between them. CDR3 nucleotide sequence: TGTGCCAGCAGCCAAGAAGGACTACGGGGCAACACCGGGGAGCTGTTTTTT. Translation gives CASSQEGLRGNTGELFF.

This clonotype was counted ten times or more. The chain employs TRBV6-1 and TRBJ1-5; D uncertain. The CDR3 totals 14 residues. Trimming stripped 3 bases from V and 2 bases from J, with 8 bases between. Germline CDR1 MNHNS, CDR2 SASEGT. CDR3 sequence (DNA): TGTGCCAGCAGTGACGTTTTTGGCAATCAGCCCCAGCATTTT. Translation gives CASSDVFGNQPQHF.

V is TRBV10-3 and J is TRBJ2-3, with 13 bases fitting TRBD2. Per the germline V gene, CDR1 is ENHRY and CDR2 is SYGVKD. The V and J ends lost 5 bases and 1 base, in that order; junction bases with no gene match: 6. This CDR3 contains 17 residues. This CDR3 reads CAISFRLAGGRTDTQYF. In DNA form, the CDR3 reads TGTGCCATCAGTTTTCGACTAGCGGGGGGCCGCACAGATACGCAGTATTTT.

The table lists this clonotype with many counts. V gene TRBV12-3 or TRBV12-4 combines with J gene TRBJ2-1, with 8 bases aligning to TRBD1. Unmatched junction bases numbered 3, after V lost 2 bases and J lost 3 bases. The CDR3 is 15 amino acids. The CDR3 loop reads CASSLTGQGYNEQFF. The CDR3 bases are TGTGCCAGCAGTTTAACCGGACAGGGCTACAATGAGCAGTTCTTC.

This rearrangement joins TRBV25-1 to TRBJ1-4; D remains ambiguous. This CDR3 is 13 amino acids long. Germline V lookup: CDR1 MGHDK, CDR2 SYGVNS. Deletions cut 5 bases from V and 7 bases from J, with 11 bases between. CDR3 region: CASSRQVSEKLFF. In nucleotides, the CDR3 is TGTGCCAGCAGTCGTCAGGTTTCTGAAAAACTGTTTTTT.

This clonotype was seen repeatedly, ten times or more. V and J are TRBV11-3 and TRBJ2-3, with D possibly being TRBD1 or TRBD2 (5 bases each). Per germline, CDR1 SGHNT and CDR2 YENEEA. Trimming took 3 bases from V and 4 from J, leaving 17 bases between them. The CDR3 runs 16 residues. The CDR3 reads CASSLNGAGNPDTQYF. CDR3 DNA sequence: TGTGCCAGCAGCTTGAACGGGGCTGGGAATCCAGATACGCAGTATTTT.

The V and J genes are TRBV2 and TRBJ2-2, with D possibly being TRBD1 or TRBD2 (5 bases each). Germline-derived CDR1 and CDR2 are SNHLY and FYNNEI. Trimming removed 6 bases at V and 4 bases at J, with 12 bases between. The CDR3 covers 14 residues. The CDR3 coding sequence is TGTGCCAGCAGCTCCGGGACGCTCACCGGGGAGCTGTTTTTT. This translates into CASSSGTLTGELFF.

This chain links TRBV7-8 with TRBJ1-2, with TRBD1 matching 8 bases. The CDR3 contains 14 residues. Germline assignment: CDR1 SGHVS and CDR2 FQNEAQ. Germline trimming cut 6 bases from V and 7 bases from J; bases unmatched to any gene: 10. The CDR3 region is CASRPRTGRVGYTF. Here the CDR3 DNA reads TGTGCCAGCAGACCGAGGACAGGGCGGGTTGGCTACACCTTC. Complete variable domain (other parts from reference TRBV7-8 and TRBJ1-2): GAGVSQSPRYKVAKRGQDVALRCDPISGHVSLFWYQQALGQGPEFLTYFQNEAQLDKSGLPSDRFFAERPEGSVSTLKIQRTQQEDSAVYLCASRPRTGRVGYTFGSGTRLTVV.

This chain links TRBV7-2 with TRBJ1-2, with 8 bases identical to TRBD1. The CDR3 is 14 amino acids. CDR1 SGHTA and CDR2 FQGNSA come from the germline V gene. V was clipped by 6 bases and J by 8 bases; unmatched bases: 11. CDR3 DNA sequence: TGTGCCAGCAGACGCGGACAGGGAGCTAACGGCTACACCTTC. Translating it yields CASRRGQGANGYTF.

The genes are TRBV7-9 and TRBJ2-3; D is unresolved. Trimming stripped 4 bases from V and 3 bases from J, with 11 bases between. The CDR3 consists of 14 residues. Germline loops: CDR1 SEHNR, CDR2 FQNEAQ (reference sequence). The CDR3 nucleotides read TGTGCCAGCAGCTCCACGGCTGCAACAGATACGCAGTATTTT. Amino acids: CASSSTAATDTQYF. Full variable domain (outside the CDR3, taken from reference TRBV7-9 and TRBJ2-3): DTGVSQNPRHKITKRGQNVTFRCDPISEHNRLYWYRQTLGQGPEFLTYFQNEAQLEKSRLLSDRFSAERPKGSFSTLEIQRTEQGDSAMYLCASSSTAATDTQYFGPGTRLTVL.

This clonotype was counted ten times or more. This rearrangement joins TRBV7-3 to TRBJ2-7; D unresolved. V lost 7 bases and J lost 2, with 18 bases in between. CDR1 is SGHTA, CDR2 FQGTGA, per germline. CDR3 length equals 15 residues. This CDR3 is CASTKLGQEPYEQYV. In DNA form, the CDR3 reads TGTGCCAGCACTAAACTCGGCCAGGAGCCCTACGAGCAGTACGTC.

Many counts were recorded for this clonotype. The chain uses TRBV5-5 and TRBJ1-1, with 7 bases matching TRBD1. The CDR3 spans 16 residues. V trimming: 4 bases; J trimming: 2 bases; junction bases outside the gene matches: 11. Germline assignment: CDR1 SGHKS and CDR2 YYEKEE (reference sequence). Here the CDR3 reads CASSTSGGWGNTEAFF. Written as DNA, the CDR3 is TGTGCCAGCAGCACTTCAGGGGGATGGGGTAACACTGAAGCTTTCTTT.

In this sample, this clonotype turned up once. The J gene is TRBJ1-1, the V gene TRBV4-2; no definite D call. CDR1 is LGHNA, CDR2 YNFKEQ, per germline. Trimming removed 2 bases at V and 7 bases at J, with 5 bases between. The CDR3 totals 11 residues. The CDR3 DNA sequence: TGTGCCAGCAGCCAACTTGATGAAGCTTTCTTT. This encodes CASSQLDEAFF.